This is a list of T cell receptor beta chains from one sample in a study of blood T cells in healthy people across ages. MiXCR, applied by TCRdb to the 5' RACE reads, yields one record per CDR3 protein. The sample yields around 1,500,000 distinct CDR3 sequences, 40% to 50% seen once. Sequencing was done on a sample of blood. These receptors came from a woman under 30 in good health. Both conserved end residues are part of each CDR3. A D gene is named only where the DNA matches it firmly. Some rows mark clone size as missing; the rest say once, few, many or name a class of expanded clone.

D gene,clone size,J gene,V gene,CDR3 DNA,CDR3 protein
-,-,TRBJ2-1,TRBV5-1,TGCGCCAGCAGCACTCTCAATGGTGAGCAGTTCTTC,CASSTLNGEQFF
TRBD2,few,TRBJ2-1,TRBV7-2,TGTGCCAGCAGCTTATCCCTAGCGGGAGTTATCGAGCAGTTCTTC,CASSLSLAGVIEQFF
TRBD2,few,TRBJ2-7,TRBV5-1,TGCGCCAGCAGCATAGGGACTAGCGGGATCTACGAGCAGTACTTC,CASSIGTSGIYEQYF
TRBD1,once,TRBJ2-1,TRBV19,TGTGCCAGTAGTAGACAGGGGGGACAGGGAGAGACCCAGTTCTTC,CASSRQGGQGETQFF
-,-,TRBJ1-4,TRBV10-1,TGCGCCAGATGGATAAGGGGGGCCCCGGCGGCTAATGAAAAACTGTTTTTT,CARWIRGAPAANEKLFF
TRBD1,-,TRBJ1-5,TRBV6-5,TGTGCCAGCAGTATGGGACAGGGTAATCAGCCCCAGCATTTT,CASSMGQGNQPQHF
TRBD2,-,TRBJ2-1,TRBV7-6,TGTGCCAGCAGCATCTCAGCGGGAGGAGCCTACAATGAGCAGTTCTTC,CASSISAGGAYNEQFF
TRBD2,-,TRBJ2-3,TRBV6-6,TGTGCCAGCAGTTCTACCCGGGGGGGCGGAACAGATACGCAGTATTTT,CASSSTRGGGTDTQYF
TRBD1,-,TRBJ2-7,TRBV6-6,TGTGCCAGCATTTTAGACAGGGGACCCTACGAGCAGTACTTC,CASILDRGPYEQYF
-,few,TRBJ2-7,TRBV4-1,TGCGCCAGCAGCCACCCGACTAGGAGGGTTTACGAGCAGTACTTC,CASSHPTRRVYEQYF
-,-,TRBJ2-1,TRBV6-5,TGTGCCAGCAGTTACTATCCCAGGGAAACCTACAATGAGCAGTTCTTC,CASSYYPRETYNEQFF
TRBD1,-,TRBJ2-7,TRBV3-1,TGTGCCAGCAGCCATATCGGGACAGGGGGCTCCTACGAGCAGTACTTC,CASSHIGTGGSYEQYF
-,few,TRBJ1-1,TRBV4-1,TGCGCCAGCAGCCAAGTGCCGGGGGATCGGACTGAAGCTTTCTTT,CASSQVPGDRTEAFF
TRBD1,-,TRBJ1-2,TRBV20-1,TGCAGTGCCCATGTGGGACAGGCCATCTATGGCTACACCTTC,CSAHVGQAIYGYTF
-,-,TRBJ1-5,TRBV27,TGTGCCAGCAGTTTATTGTCCCTAGGGGGTGGCAATCAGCCCCAGCATTTT,CASSLLSLGGGNQPQHF
-,few,TRBJ2-3,TRBV24-1,TGTGCCACCAGTGATTTGGACGGAGGAATAGATACGCAGTATTTT,CATSDLDGGIDTQYF
TRBD1,few,TRBJ1-5,TRBV7-2,TGTGCCAGCAGCATTATGGGACAGAATAATCAGCCCCAGCATTTT,CASSIMGQNNQPQHF
-,once,TRBJ2-1,TRBV4-3,TGCGCCAGCAGCCAAGATCTGGCTAGCTACTACAATGAGCAGTTCTTC,CASSQDLASYYNEQFF
-,once,TRBJ2-2,TRBV5-1,TGCGCCAGCAGCTTGACCACTTCGGTAGCGCGGAACACCGGGGAGCTGTTTTTT,CASSLTTSVARNTGELFF
TRBD1,-,TRBJ1-4,TRBV27,TGTGCCAGCACCCGTTGGACAGGGGGAAACGAAAAACTGTTTTTT,CASTRWTGGNEKLFF
TRBD1,-,TRBJ1-4,TRBV6-6,TGTGCCAGCACCCCCGACAGGGATAATGAAAAACTGTTTTTT,CASTPDRDNEKLFF
-,-,TRBJ2-4,TRBV2,TGTGCCAGCAGTGTCACCGGGATCATCGGGAACATTCAGTACTTC,CASSVTGIIGNIQYF